These 6 T cell receptor beta chains were all obtained from the same sample, sequenced in a study of T cell responses to AZD1222 COVID-19 vaccine. Using immunoSEQ multiplex PCR, the repertoire was profiled, and TCRdb retains in-frame clones only, with some absent. The sample holds 150,000 or so clones, 89% seen once. Sequencing was performed on peripheral blood, taken on day 0 of AZD1222 vaccination. The receptors come from an adult in good health.

This chain uses TRBV5-8 with TRBJ1-5; weak D call: TRBD1 (5 bases). The germline CDR1 and CDR2 sequences are SGHTS and YDEGEE. The CDR3 runs 15 residues. V was cut by 4 bases and J by 0 bases, with 11 bases left in between. Here the CDR3 DNA reads TGTGCCAGCAGCCGACAGAGATATAGCAATCAGCCCCAGCATTTT. It specifies CASSRQRYSNQPQHF.

The genes are TRBV16 and TRBJ2-6; D unresolved. CDR1 and CDR2 from the germline V gene are KGHSY and FQNENV. The CDR3 totals 16 residues. Between the trimmed V and J ends, which lost 0 bases and 1 base, there was a span of 7 bases. The CDR3: CASSQSIGSGANVLTF. CDR3 nucleotide sequence: TGTGCCAGCAGCCAATCTATAGGGTCTGGGGCCAACGTCCTGACTTTC.

The CDR3, as DNA: TGTGCCAGCAGTGAACGGTCCCAGGATCAGCCCCAGCATTTT. This gives the protein CASSERSQDQPQHF. The V call is TRBV2, the J call TRBJ1-5; D call uncertain. CDR3 length equals 14 residues. The germline V and J ends were trimmed by 2 bases and 5 bases, with 10 bases remaining between them. Germline CDR1 is SNHLY and CDR2 is FYNNEI.

This clone is a singleton in its sample. The chain joins TRBV19 to TRBJ1-3; D remains ambiguous. CDR1 is LNHDA and CDR2 is SQIVND in the germline V gene (reference sequence). Trimming left V 4 bases short and J 1 base short, with 8 bases between. This CDR3 region has 14 residues. The CDR3 sequence: CASSTIGSGNTIYF. The CDR3 bases are TGTGCCAGTAGTACCATCGGATCTGGAAACACCATATATTTT.

The V call is TRBV28, the J call TRBJ1-1; D call uncertain. The CDR3 is made up of 12 amino acids. Germline V gene data show CDR1 as MDHEN and CDR2 as SYDVKM. Trimming took off 0 bases at V and 7 bases at J, with 6 bases between the two ends. The CDR3 sequence: CASSLWGGEAFF. The CDR3 region has the DNA TGTGCCAGCAGTTTATGGGGCGGTGAAGCTTTCTTT.

The chain couples TRBV7-2 to TRBJ1-5; D gene ambiguous. The germline V gene has CDR1 SGHTA and CDR2 FQGNSA. The CDR3 runs 13 residues. V shed 1 base and J shed 4 bases, with 5 bases lying between them. The CDR3 region is CASSLGRNQPQHF. CDR3 nucleotide sequence: TGTGCCAGCAGCTTAGGCAGGAATCAGCCCCAGCATTTT.